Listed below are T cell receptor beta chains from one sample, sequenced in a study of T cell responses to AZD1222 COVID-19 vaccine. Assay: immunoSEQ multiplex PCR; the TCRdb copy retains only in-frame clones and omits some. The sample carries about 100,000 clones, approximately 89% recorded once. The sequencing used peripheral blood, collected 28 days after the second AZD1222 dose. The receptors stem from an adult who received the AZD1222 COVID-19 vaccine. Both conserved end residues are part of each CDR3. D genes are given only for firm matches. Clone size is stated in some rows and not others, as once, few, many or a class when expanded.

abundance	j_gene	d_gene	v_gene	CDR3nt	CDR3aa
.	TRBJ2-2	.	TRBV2	TGTGCCAGCAGCCCCTTCTTAGCGACCCAGGAGCTGTTTTTT	CASSPFLATQELFF
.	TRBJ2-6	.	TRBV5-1	TGCGCCAGCACCCTATACTCTGGGGCCAACGTCCTGACTTTC	CASTLYSGANVLTF
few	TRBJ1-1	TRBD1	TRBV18	TGTGCCAGCTACGGGACAGCGAACACTGAAGCTTTCTTT	CASYGTANTEAFF
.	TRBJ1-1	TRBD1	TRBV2	TGTGCCAGCAAGGGGGCAGTGGCTGAAGCTTTCTTT	CASKGAVAEAFF
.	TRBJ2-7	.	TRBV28	TGTGCCAGCAGTTTTGAGGGGGTCTACGAGCAGTACTTC	CASSFEGVYEQYF
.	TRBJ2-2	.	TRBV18	TGTGCCAGCTCACCACGCAGGGACACCGGGGAGCTGTTTTTT	CASSPRRDTGELFF
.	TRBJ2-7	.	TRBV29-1	TGCAGCGTCCTAACTTTCCCGGGGTCGGGGTCCGAGCAGTACTTC	CSVLTFPGSGSEQYF
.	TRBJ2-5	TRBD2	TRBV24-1	TGTGCCACCAGCCTTCTACTAGCGGGTAAAGAGACCCAGTACTTC	CATSLLLAGKETQYF
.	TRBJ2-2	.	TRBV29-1	TGCAGCATCACCCGGGGGAACACCGGGGAGCTGTTTTTT	CSITRGNTGELFF
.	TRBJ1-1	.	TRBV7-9	TGTGCTAGCGGGTTAGGGTCTGAAGCTTTCTTT	CASGLGSEAFF
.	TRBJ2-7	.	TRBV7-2	TGTGCCAGCAGCGGGCTTGGGGGTTACTACGAGCAGTACTTC	CASSGLGGYYEQYF
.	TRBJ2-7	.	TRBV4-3	TGCGCCAGCAGCCAAGGGTATACGGGGTACGAGCAGTACTTC	CASSQGYTGYEQYF
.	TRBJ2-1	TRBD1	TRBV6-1	TGTGCCAGCAGTGAATTCAGGGGGTCCTACAATGAGCAGTTCTTC	CASSEFRGSYNEQFF
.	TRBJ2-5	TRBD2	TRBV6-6	TGTGCCAGCAGTCGCCTAGCGGGAGTAGAGACCCAGTACTTC	CASSRLAGVETQYF
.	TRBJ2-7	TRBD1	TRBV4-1	TGCGCCAGCAGCCCCGGCCGGGACAGGGGTAATTACGAGCAGTACTTC	CASSPGRDRGNYEQYF
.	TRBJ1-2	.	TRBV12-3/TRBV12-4	TGTGCCAGCAGTTTGTGGGCAAGGGGCTACACCTTC	CASSLWARGYTF
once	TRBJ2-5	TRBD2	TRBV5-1	TGCGCCAGCAGCTTGGGACTAGCGGGAGGAGGGGAAGAGACCCAGTACTTC	CASSLGLAGGGEETQYF